The 12 T cell receptor beta chains below come from one sample, sequenced in a study of CD8+ T cells in alopecia areata. In each case, RNA was isolated and then reverse transcribed into cDNA as the sequencing template. TCRdb keeps only in-frame clones here, not all; method: immunoSEQ multiplex PCR. The data show 170,000 or so clones, with around three fifths seen just once and around 13% held by the top ten. Described treatment: oral pan-JAK inhibitor, 5-10 mg twice daily. Sequences were derived from CD8+ T cells sorted from blood, sampled at week 24, from a patient treated with tofacitinib. These receptors were obtained from a human donor with alopecia areata.

This chain joins TRBV4-1 and TRBJ1-6; D may be TRBD1 (6 bases). Trimming pared 1 base from V and 7 bases from J, leaving 20 bases between. The germline V gene encodes CDR1 MGHRA and CDR2 YSYEKL. The CDR3 has 18 amino acids. Here the CDR3 DNA reads TGCGCCAGCAGCCAAGTTAGGCGGGGTGGGGGCCACAATTCACCCCTCCACTTT. Encoded protein: CASSQVRRGGGHNSPLHF.

V and J are TRBV5-6 and TRBJ2-3; D might be TRBD1 or TRBD2, each matching 5 bases. Germline V gene sequence: CDR1 SGHDT, CDR2 YYEEEE. This CDR3 is 14 amino acids long. V gave up 3 bases and J gave up 0 bases, with 8 bases separating them. The CDR3 region is CASSSGTSTDTQYF. The CDR3 nucleotides read TGTGCCAGCAGCTCTGGGACCAGCACAGATACGCAGTATTTT. Drawing the rest from reference TRBV5-6 and TRBJ2-3, the complete variable domain is DAGVTQSPTHLIKTRGQQVTLRCSPKSGHDTVSWYQQALGQGPQFIFQYYEEEERQRGNFPDRFSGHQFPNYSSELNVNALLLGDSALYLCASSSGTSTDTQYFGPGTRLTVL.

The CDR3 reads CASTPRGSSYGYTF. Written as DNA, the CDR3 is TGTGCCAGTACCCCTCGGGGCTCTTCCTATGGCTACACCTTC. V usage is TRBV19 and J usage is TRBJ1-2; a possible D gene is TRBD1 (5 bases). This CDR3 has 14 amino acids. Looked up from germline, CDR1 is LNHDA and CDR2 is SQIVND (reference sequence). Trimming pared 7 bases from V and 4 bases from J, leaving 16 bases between.

The rearrangement links TRBV23-1 to TRBJ1-3; 9 bases fit TRBD1. TRBV23-1 is known as an ORF, though its function is uncertain. J lost 4 bases, V lost 0 bases, and 10 bases had no gene match. The CDR3 is 18 residues long. CDR3: CASSQSGGQGAGGNTIYF. DNA for the CDR3: TGCGCCAGCAGTCAATCGGGGGGACAGGGCGCCGGAGGAAACACCATATATTTT.

This chain links TRBV4-2 with TRBJ2-7; D tentatively fits TRBD1 or TRBD2 (6 bases each). The ends were cut back, 2 bases at V and 0 bases at J, with 20 bases in the middle. The CDR3 has 18 amino acids. Germline V gene sequence: CDR1 LGHNA, CDR2 YNFKEQ. CDR3 sequence (DNA): TGTGCCAGCAGCCAATATGGGGGGCCCGGATCAAGCTCCTACGAGCAGTACTTC. Residues: CASSQYGGPGSSSYEQYF.

The sample holds one count of this clone. CDR3 protein: CASSTRIGTDYGYTF. CDR3 in DNA: TGTGCCAGCAGCACGCGCATCGGGACAGACTATGGCTACACCTTC. J is TRBJ1-2 and V is TRBV13, with 7 bases identical to TRBD1. Germline V lookup: CDR1 PRHDT, CDR2 FYEKMQ (reference sequence). With 5 bases clipped from V and 3 bases from J, the junction kept 9 bases outside the gene matches. The CDR3 sequence is 15 residues long. Using reference TRBV13 and TRBJ1-2 for the parts outside the CDR3, the full variable domain is AAGVIQSPRHLIKEKRETATLKCYPIPRHDTVYWYQQGPGQDPQFLISFYEKMQSDKGSIPDRFSAQQFSDYHSELNMSSLELGDSALYFCASSTRIGTDYGYTFGSGTRLTVV.

In its sample, this clone was seen a few times. V usage is TRBV25-1 and J usage is TRBJ1-2; the match to TRBD1 covers 7 bases. Germline loops: CDR1 MGHDK, CDR2 SYGVNS. Germline trimming cut 8 bases from V and 7 bases from J; bases unmatched to any gene: 10. This CDR3 comprises 13 residues. CDR3: CASVDRDGAGYTF. The CDR3, as DNA: TGTGCCAGCGTAGACAGGGACGGGGCTGGCTACACCTTC.

This clone was observed a few times. V is TRBV9 and J is TRBJ2-7; the D gene could be TRBD1 or TRBD2 (5 bases each). This CDR3 has 15 amino acids. Germline loops: CDR1 SGDLS, CDR2 YYNGEE. V was trimmed by 4 bases and J by 3 bases, leaving 17 bases between them. The CDR3 coding sequence is TGTGCCAGCAGCCCCCAAGAGGGGCCCCTCTACGAGCAGTACTTC. Its translation is CASSPQEGPLYEQYF. Full variable domain (missing parts from reference TRBV9 and TRBJ2-7): DSGVTQTPKHLITATGQRVTLRCSPRSGDLSVYWYQQSLDQGLQFLIQYYNGEERAKGNILERFSAQQFPDLHSELNLSSLELGDSALYFCASSPQEGPLYEQYFGPGTRLTVT.

This clone was seen just once. V is TRBV29-1 and J is TRBJ2-1, with D perhaps TRBD1 (5 bases). The germline V gene encodes CDR1 SQVTM and CDR2 ANQGSEA. CDR3 size: 14 residues. The V gene lost 3 bases and the J gene lost 1 base, with 10 bases spanning the gap. In DNA, the CDR3 is TGCAGCGTTGAGGGGTCAGGGTCCTACAATGAGCAGTTCTTC. It specifies CSVEGSGSYNEQFF.

The V and J genes are TRBV27 and TRBJ2-5; no clear D gene. The CDR3 has 13 residues. The germline V gene encodes CDR1 MNHEY and CDR2 SMNVEV (reference sequence). V shed 6 bases and J shed 2 bases, with 10 bases lying between them. CDR3 sequence: CASRPDEQETQYF. Here the CDR3 DNA reads TGTGCCAGCAGACCCGACGAGCAAGAGACCCAGTACTTC.

This rearrangement joins TRBV5-1 to TRBJ1-2, with D maybe TRBD1 (5 bases). Trimming left V 6 bases short and J 8 bases short, with 11 bases between. The CDR3 has 11 amino acids. Germline V gene sequence: CDR1 SGHRS, CDR2 YFSETQ. This CDR3 is CASTTGTGYTF. CDR3 nucleotide sequence: TGCGCCAGCACTACCGGGACCGGCTACACCTTC.

The rearrangement links TRBV25-1 to TRBJ2-7; TRBD2 matches 7 bases. CDR1 and CDR2 from the germline V gene are MGHDK and SYGVNS. This CDR3 has 14 amino acids. The trim removed 1 base at V and 6 bases at J, leaving 6 bases unmatched. The CDR3 sequence: CASSEWGGLGEQYF. The CDR3 coding sequence is TGTGCCAGCAGTGAATGGGGGGGACTGGGCGAGCAGTACTTC.